These 10 T cell receptor beta chains were all obtained from the same sample, sequenced in a study of beta chain features in type 1 diabetes (dated by TCRdb to 2017 to 2018). Libraries were prepared through the immunoSEQ multiplex PCR assay. All of the isolated RNA was reverse transcribed with the High Capacity cDNA Reverse Transcription Kit, so expressed TCRB transcripts were sequenced. TCRdb obtained this table from immuneACCESS and retained in-frame rearrangements with V and J assigned. These tables miss some clones; where compared with another copy, unresolved V genes account for less than half of the shortfall, and the remainder is unexplained. This sample comprises 860,000 or so clones, about a sixth of them detected only once. Of the sample, 0.02% to 0.025% falls within the top ten clones. The material sequenced was naive CD4+ T cells from blood. The cell subset or site label, as the study defines it: true naive CD4+ T cells. These receptors were collected from a woman younger than 35 in good health.

The chain uses TRBV15 and TRBJ2-2; 10 positions match TRBD2. Germline CDR1 is LNHNV and CDR2 is YYDKDF (reference sequence). The CDR3 is 19 residues long. Germline trimming cut 3 bases from V and 5 bases from J; bases unmatched to any gene: 15. The CDR3 bases are TGTGCCACCAGCAGGAGCCCCCGTCTAGCGGGAGCGTCTACCGGGGAGCTGTTTTTT. Its translation: CATSRSPRLAGASTGELFF.

This clone was seen only a few times. This chain uses TRBV4-2 with TRBJ2-1; weak D call: TRBD2 (6 bases). This CDR3 comprises 13 residues. The germline V gene has CDR1 LGHNA and CDR2 YNFKEQ. Trimming cost V 0 bases and J 13 bases, with 13 bases left between them. The CDR3 DNA is TGTGCCAGCAGCCAAGATAGTGAGACTAGACAGTTCTTC. Protein: CASSQDSETRQFF.

V and J are TRBV28 and TRBJ1-2; unclear D gene. V was pared by 7 bases and J by 7 bases, with 13 bases between. Germline loops: CDR1 MDHEN, CDR2 SYDVKM. The CDR3 contains 12 residues. CDR3 loop: CASTGSWAGYTF. The CDR3 DNA is TGTGCCAGCACCGGCTCGTGGGCTGGCTACACCTTC.

The genes are TRBV28 and TRBJ2-1; TRBD1 aligns across 12 bases. Unmatched junction bases numbered 7, after V lost 7 bases and J lost 6 bases. The CDR3 runs 15 residues. Per the germline V gene, CDR1 is MDHEN and CDR2 is SYDVKM. CDR3 sequence reads: CASKPGDRGLNEQFF. The DNA of the CDR3 is TGTGCCAGCAAACCGGGGGACAGGGGGCTCAATGAGCAGTTCTTC.

The chain uses TRBV4-1 and TRBJ2-2, with D uncertain. V gave up 0 bases and J gave up 6 bases, with 20 bases separating them. This CDR3 is 18 amino acids long. In germline, CDR1 is MGHRA, CDR2 YSYEKL. CDR3 nucleotides: TGCGCCAGCAGCCAAGACTTTCATGCTCTCCCCGACGCCGGGGAGCTGTTTTTT. Translating it yields CASSQDFHALPDAGELFF.

The chain carries TRBV14 and TRBJ2-5; a weak D match, TRBD1 (5 bases). From germline, CDR1 is SGHDN and CDR2 FVKESK. V lost 1 base and J lost 2, with 17 bases in between. The CDR3 has 17 residues. The CDR3 DNA reads as TGTGCCAGCAGCCAAGTGGCTAGGAAGGGGCTTCAAGAGACCCAGTACTTC. Amino acids: CASSQVARKGLQETQYF.

This clone was seen a handful of times. At the DNA level, this CDR3 is encoded by other sequences in the same sample as well. The chain couples TRBV18 to TRBJ1-5; D unresolved. CDR3 size: 14 residues. The V gene lost 3 bases and the J gene lost 0 bases, with 6 bases spanning the gap. The germline gives CDR1 KGHSH, CDR2 LQKENI. CDR3 protein: CASSPRYSNQPQHF. The CDR3 DNA reads as TGTGCCAGCTCACCCCGGTATAGCAATCAGCCCCAGCATTTT.

This rearrangement joins TRBV18 to TRBJ1-2, with 8 positions matching TRBD1. This CDR3 has 16 residues. Germline V gene data show CDR1 as KGHSH and CDR2 as LQKENI. Trimming at V came to 3 bases and at J to 5 bases, leaving 11 bases not matched to a gene. The CDR3 is CASSPRDRTPLYGYTF. In nucleotides, the CDR3 is TGTGCCAGCTCACCCCGGGACAGGACCCCCTTATATGGCTACACCTTC.

Note on this clone: Its ends do not fully match the called genes, so a read error is possible. The same CDR3 is also encoded by other DNA sequences in this sample. The V gene is TRBV2, the J gene TRBJ2-7; a possible D gene is TRBD1 (6 bases). CDR3 length: 11 amino acids. Germline V gene sequence: CDR1 SNHLY, CDR2 FYNNEI. The CDR3, as DNA: TGTGCCAGCAAAGGACAGTTTGAGCAATACTTC. It is translated as CASKGQFEQYF.

The chain links TRBV6-4 to TRBJ2-3, with 8 bases fitting TRBD1. V lost 4 bases, J lost 4 bases, and 7 bases stayed unmatched. The germline V gene has CDR1 MRHNA and CDR2 SNTAGT. This CDR3 is built from 15 residues. CDR3 region: CASSASRGLADTQYF. The CDR3 nucleotides read TGTGCCAGCAGTGCCTCCAGGGGGCTCGCAGATACGCAGTATTTT.